Below, 19 T cell receptor beta chains from the same sample are listed, as sequenced in a study of identical twins (dated by TCRdb to the mid-2010s). Receptor libraries were prepared by 5' RACE. Sequencing instrument: Illumina HiSeq 2000. TCRdb passed the public sequencing reads through fastp at Q25 and MiXCR, retaining productive beta sequences. Every CDR3 protein is listed once, alongside the most common genes and DNA of its rows. The sample table records approximately 240,000 distinct CDR3 sequences; about an eighth of these occur just once. The ten largest clonotypes hold approximately 10% of the sample. The sample taken for sequencing was memory (CD45RO+) T cells sorted from blood. Interpreted using the paper, the cell subset or site label stands for: CD45RO+ enriched T cells. The receptors were gathered from a woman aged 18-29 years in good health.

This chain uses TRBV9 with TRBJ1-2; maybe TRBD1 (6 bases). CDR1 and CDR2 (germline): SGDLS, YYNGEE. V lost 0 bases, J lost 8 bases, and 17 bases lay in between. This CDR3 comprises 15 residues. CDR3 amino acids: CASSVAPDRRDGYTF. The CDR3 nucleotides read TGTGCCAGCAGCGTAGCCCCTGACAGGAGGGACGGCTACACCTTC.

Ten or more counts support this clonotype. Written as DNA, the CDR3 is TGTGCCAGCAGCCCCCGGCCCCCAATAGCGGGGGGCACAGATACGCAGTATTTT. Translated, it gives CASSPRPPIAGGTDTQYF. This sequence joins TRBV12-3 or TRBV12-4 and TRBJ2-3; TRBD2 matches 9 bases. The junction had 14 bases not matched to a gene; V was cut back by 6 bases and J by 1 base. CDR3 length: 18 residues.

This chain connects TRBV4-2 to TRBJ2-1; 12 nucleotides match TRBD2. Looked up from germline, CDR1 is LGHNA and CDR2 is YNFKEQ. This CDR3 comprises 17 residues. The trim removed 3 bases at V and 8 bases at J, leaving 11 bases unmatched. The CDR3 loop reads CASSQATLAGGPHEQFF. The CDR3, as DNA: TGTGCCAGCAGCCAGGCCACCCTAGCGGGGGGGCCTCATGAGCAGTTCTTC.

This clonotype was seen more than once but under ten times. The gene calls are TRBV4-3 and TRBJ2-3; D is unresolved. This CDR3 is 12 amino acids long. Germline-derived CDR1 and CDR2 are LGHNA and YSLEER. V shed 1 base and J shed 9 bases, with 8 bases lying between them. The CDR3 here is CASSQVLGTQYF. In DNA form, the CDR3 reads TGCGCCAGCAGCCAAGTCCTGGGGACGCAGTATTTT.

The table lists this clonotype with many counts. The J gene is TRBJ2-3, the V gene TRBV12-3 or TRBV12-4; TRBD1 might be the D (6 bases). The V gene lost 0 bases and the J gene lost 2 bases, with 9 bases spanning the gap. This CDR3 comprises 15 residues. CDR3 amino acids: CASSLAGANTDTQYF. In nucleotides, the CDR3 is TGTGCCAGCAGTTTAGCGGGGGCTAACACAGATACGCAGTATTTT.

The V and J genes are TRBV20-1 and TRBJ1-1, with D maybe TRBD1 (5 bases). Per germline, CDR1 DFQATT and CDR2 SNEGSKA (reference sequence). Trimming left V 5 bases short and J 5 bases short, with 15 bases between. The CDR3 extends over 13 amino acids. CDR3 in amino acids: CSAARGPVTEAFF. The CDR3 region has the DNA TGCAGTGCTGCCCGGGGACCGGTGACTGAAGCTTTCTTT.

This clonotype showed up just a few times. The chain has TRBV5-6 and TRBJ2-2; 8 bases match TRBD2. The J segment lost 5 bases and the V segment lost 6 bases, leaving 9 bases of the junction unmatched. Germline values: CDR1 SGHDT, CDR2 YYEEEE. The CDR3 totals 15 residues. CDR3 sequence reads: CASKTGGSSTGELFF. The CDR3, as DNA: TGTGCCAGCAAGACGGGAGGGTCCTCGACCGGGGAGCTGTTTTTT.

This clonotype was seen a few times. The V call is TRBV20-1, the J call TRBJ1-3, with no clear D. Per germline, CDR1 DFQATT and CDR2 SNEGSKA (reference sequence). Trimming took 5 bases from V and 8 from J, leaving 16 bases between them. The CDR3 contains 13 residues. As DNA, the CDR3 is TGCAGTGCTGACGGGAGGTTCGGTGACACCATATATTTT. This sequence encodes CSADGRFGDTIYF.

The chain is built from TRBV7-9 and TRBJ2-3; D gene unclear. This CDR3 contains 14 residues. Germline values: CDR1 SEHNR, CDR2 FQNEAQ (reference sequence). Written as DNA, the CDR3 is TGTGCAATCGGCAGGAGACCTAGCACAGATACGCAGTATTTT. It translates to CAIGRRPSTDTQYF.

This clonotype was detected a few times. The V gene is TRBV2, the J gene TRBJ2-1; D is undetermined. This CDR3 is built from 15 residues. V was pared by 5 bases and J by 0 bases, with 11 bases between. CDR1 and CDR2 from the germline V gene are SNHLY and FYNNEI. CDR3 protein: CASSIAPPSYNEQFF. The CDR3 DNA reads as TGTGCCAGCAGTATAGCCCCACCCTCCTACAATGAGCAGTTCTTC.

This clonotype was seen only a few times. The V and J genes are TRBV10-3 and TRBJ1-1, with a tentative D call TRBD1 (6 bases). Germline CDR1 reads ENHRY; CDR2 reads SYGVKD. V was cut by 7 bases and J by 0 bases, with 9 bases left in between. CDR3 length equals 13 residues. DNA of the CDR3: TGTGCCATCAACGGACAGCTGAACACTGAAGCTTTCTTT. The encoded protein is CAINGQLNTEAFF.

This clonotype showed up just a few times. This sequence joins TRBV3-1 and TRBJ2-7, with D possibly being TRBD2 (5 bases). Germline V gene lookup returns CDR1 LGHDT and CDR2 YNNKEL (reference sequence). The CDR3 runs to 15 residues. Trimming stripped 0 bases from V and 9 bases from J, with 18 bases between. The CDR3: CASSQEITGFSVQYF. The CDR3 nucleotides read TGTGCCAGCAGCCAAGAGATTACGGGGTTTTCGGTGCAGTACTTC.

This clonotype has a count of ten or more. V is TRBV9 and J is TRBJ2-6; D not resolved. Germline CDR1 and CDR2: SGDLS and YYNGEE. The CDR3 loop spans 16 amino acids. Deletions cut 4 bases from V and 2 bases from J, with 13 bases between. The chain's CDR3 is CASSPTWGTGANVLTF. The CDR3 bases are TGTGCCAGCAGCCCCACCTGGGGAACTGGGGCCAACGTCCTGACTTTC.

The genes are TRBV6-5 and TRBJ2-1; 7 nucleotides align to TRBD2. This CDR3 contains 17 residues. J was trimmed by 7 bases and V by 0 bases; bases with no gene match: 12. Germline CDR1 MNHEY, CDR2 SVGAGI. Written as DNA, the CDR3 is TGTGCCAGCAGTTACTCGATTTTGGCGGCGGGGGTGAATGAGCAGTTCTTC. Amino acids: CASSYSILAAGVNEQFF.

The J gene is TRBJ2-5, the V gene TRBV5-1; 14 nucleotides line up with TRBD2. Germline values: CDR1 SGHRS, CDR2 YFSETQ. This CDR3 has 16 residues. V gave up 4 bases and J gave up 4 bases; unmatched junction bases: 6. CDR3 region: CASSLGTSGSGETQYF. The CDR3 region has the DNA TGCGCCAGCAGCCTGGGGACTAGCGGGAGCGGAGAGACCCAGTACTTC.

A few counts support this clonotype. This chain joins TRBV5-1 and TRBJ1-1; D is unclear. V dropped 1 base and J dropped 0 bases, with 10 bases sitting between them. The germline V gene encodes CDR1 SGHRS and CDR2 YFSETQ. CDR3 length: 15 amino acids. CDR3 nucleotides: TGCGCCAGCAGCTTGATGAGTATTATGAACACTGAAGCTTTCTTT. As protein: CASSLMSIMNTEAFF. Combining the CDR3 with reference TRBV5-1 and TRBJ1-1 gives the whole variable domain KAGVTQTPRYLIKTRGQQVTLSCSPISGHRSVSWYQQTPGQGLQFLFEYFSETQRNKGNFPGRFSGRQFSNSRSEMNVSTLELGDSALYLCASSLMSIMNTEAFFGQGTRLTVV.

This clonotype was detected only a few times. The V and J genes are TRBV29-1 and TRBJ1-1; 7 bases align to TRBD1. This CDR3 has 13 residues. Per the germline V gene, CDR1 is SQVTM and CDR2 is ANQGSEA. V dropped 6 bases and J dropped 1; count of bases not matched to a gene: 5. The CDR3 reads CSVHRGGNTEAFF. For the CDR3, the DNA is TGCAGCGTCCACAGGGGCGGGAACACTGAAGCTTTCTTT.

This chain joins TRBV6-5 and TRBJ2-1; TRBD2 matches at 10 bases. The germline V gene encodes CDR1 MNHEY and CDR2 SVGAGI. The trim removed 0 bases at V and 0 bases at J, leaving 5 bases unmatched. There are 18 residues in the CDR3. The CDR3 DNA sequence: TGTGCCAGCAGTTACTCTAGCGGGGGGCAAAGCTCCTACAATGAGCAGTTCTTC. Translating it yields CASSYSSGGQSSYNEQFF.

The chain has TRBV10-3 and TRBJ1-6; possible D gene TRBD1, 5 bases. Trimming shortened V by 7 bases and J by 10 bases, and 17 bases separated the two germline ends. Germline loops: CDR1 ENHRY, CDR2 SYGVKD. This CDR3 spans 14 amino acids. In DNA form, the CDR3 reads TGTGCCATCAAAGGTCCGGGGCGGGAATCACCCCTCCACTTT. It codes for CAIKGPGRESPLHF.